The T cell receptor (beta chain) described here comes from a study of cytomegalovirus exposure and HLA in healthy donors. Findings and limits, study-wide: Under in vitro conditions, three CMV-associated chains were confirmed as specific for CMV antigens. In a later analysis, most CMV-associated TCR beta chains appeared HLA-restricted.

Germline V gives CDR1 SGHTA, CDR2 FQGNSA. V lost 1 base, J lost 4 bases, and 9 bases stayed unmatched. This CDR3 is built from 16 residues. Donors consisted of healthy bone marrow donors. As concerns this clone: Its target is unknown.

Use of 60 Vbeta and 13 Jbeta primers characterized the PCR. The data were produced by immunoSEQ multiplex PCR, yet TCRdb's version contains in-frame clones alone and is incomplete. This table has some 120,000 clones, 65% to 85% appearing once. The rearrangement joins TRBV7-2 to TRBJ1-2; the match to TRBD1 covers 7 bases. The sequenced sample consisted of PBMCs. This clonotype originated in a man over 45 in good health and CMV-seronegative. CDR3 bases: TGTGCCAGCAGCTTAGTGGGGGGACAGTCCTCCTATGGCTACACCTTC. Translated: CASSLVGGQSSYGYTF. Looking up the rest from reference TRBV7-2 and TRBJ1-2 gives the full variable domain: GAGVSQSPSNKVTEKGKDVELRCDPISGHTALYWYRQSLGQGLEFLIYFQGNSAPDKSGLPSDRFSAERTGGSVSTLTIQRTQQEDSAVYLCASSLVGGQSSYGYTFGSGTRLTVV.